The TCR beta chain under discussion was sequenced for a study of a mutant IDH1 vaccine in newly diagnosed glioma. Across the whole study: Initiation of the vaccine course occurred 4-6 weeks after radiotherapy alone, or alongside temozolomide cycles. There were approximately 62% males and 37.5% females among treated patients, whose mean age was about 40 years. Prior therapy was radiotherapy, temozolomide, or both; most received both.

The protocol was immunoSEQ multiplex PCR, while the TCRdb copy is restricted to in-frame clones and leaves out a portion. The table has about 36,000 clones, about four fifths seen once. Comment on this clone: What it recognizes is unknown.

Time point given: week 5, during vaccination. Each vaccine dose was 300 ug of mutant IDH1 20-mer peptide, with topical imiquimod. Trimming cost V 4 bases and J 2 bases, with 3 bases left between them. Germline V lookup: CDR1 SQVTM, CDR2 ANQGSEA. The CDR3 consists of 12 residues. V gene TRBV29-1 combines with J gene TRBJ2-6; D call uncertain. The source material was PBMCs, sampled from a glioma patient whose treatment included an IDH1 peptide vaccine. This TCR was sampled from a man between 45 and 60 years old with glioma. The CDR3 sequence is CSVGAGANVLTF. The CDR3 DNA reads TGCAGCGTTGGGGCTGGGGCCAACGTCCTGACTTTC.